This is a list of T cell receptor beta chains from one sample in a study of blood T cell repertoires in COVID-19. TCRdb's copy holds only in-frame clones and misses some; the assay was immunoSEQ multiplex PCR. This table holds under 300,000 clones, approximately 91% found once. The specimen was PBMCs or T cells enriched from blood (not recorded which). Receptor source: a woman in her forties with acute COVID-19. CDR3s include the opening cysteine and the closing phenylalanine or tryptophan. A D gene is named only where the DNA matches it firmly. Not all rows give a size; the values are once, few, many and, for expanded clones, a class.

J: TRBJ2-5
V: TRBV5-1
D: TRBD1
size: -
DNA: TGCGCCAGCAGCTCCGGCGCGGGCGGGACAGGGGGCGGGGAGACCCAGTACTTC
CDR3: CASSSGAGGTGGGETQYF

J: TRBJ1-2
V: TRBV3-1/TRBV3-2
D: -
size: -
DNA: TGTGCCAGCAGCCAGGGGGCGAATGGCTACACCTTC
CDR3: CASSQGANGYTF

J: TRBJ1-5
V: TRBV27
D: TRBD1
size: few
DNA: TGTGCCAGCAGACGGGACAGCCGGACCAATCAGCCCCAGCATTTT
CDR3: CASRRDSRTNQPQHF

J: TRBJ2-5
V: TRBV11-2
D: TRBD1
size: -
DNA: TGTGCCAGCAGCTTAGGTACAGGGGGTGACGAGACCCAGTACTTC
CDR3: CASSLGTGGDETQYF

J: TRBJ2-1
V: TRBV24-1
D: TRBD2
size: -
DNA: TGTGCCACCAGTGATCCCGAGCGGGGATGGGAGCAGTTCTTC
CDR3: CATSDPERGWEQFF

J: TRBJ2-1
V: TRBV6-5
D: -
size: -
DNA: TGTGCCAGCAGACCTACACAGAGCTACAATGAGCAGTTCTTC
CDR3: CASRPTQSYNEQFF

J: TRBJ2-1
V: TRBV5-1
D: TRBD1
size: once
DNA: TGCGCCAGCAGCCCGGGACAGGGTGGGCAGTTCTTC
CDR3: CASSPGQGGQFF

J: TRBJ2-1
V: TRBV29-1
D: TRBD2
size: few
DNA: TGCAGCGTCGAAGGACTAGCGGGAGGGCCTGAGCAGTTCTTC
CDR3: CSVEGLAGGPEQFF

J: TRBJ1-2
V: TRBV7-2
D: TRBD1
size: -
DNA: TGTGCCAGCAGCGTGCAGGGGGACCTCTATGGCTACACCTTC
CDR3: CASSVQGDLYGYTF

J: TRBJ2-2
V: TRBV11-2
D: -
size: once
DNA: TGTGCCAGCAGCTTAGATCGGCGGTCCGGGGAGCTGTTTTTT
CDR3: CASSLDRRSGELFF

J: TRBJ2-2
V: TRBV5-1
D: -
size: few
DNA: TGCGCCAGCAGGCCAGCGGCGAACACCGGGGAGCTGTTTTTT
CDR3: CASRPAANTGELFF

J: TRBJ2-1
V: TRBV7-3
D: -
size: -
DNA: TGTGCCAGCAGCTCCAGCGCTAGCTACAATGAGCAGTTCTTC
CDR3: CASSSSASYNEQFF

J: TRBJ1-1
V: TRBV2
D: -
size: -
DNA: TGTGCCAGCACCCTTAATTTCTACACTGAAGCTTTCTTT
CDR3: CASTLNFYTEAFF

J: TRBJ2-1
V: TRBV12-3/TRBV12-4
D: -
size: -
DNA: TGTGCCAGCAGTCTCCCCGGGAGCAATGAGCAGTTCTTC
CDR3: CASSLPGSNEQFF

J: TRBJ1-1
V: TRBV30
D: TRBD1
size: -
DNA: TGTGCCTGGAGTGTCTCCGGACAGGGAAACACTGAAGCTTTCTTT
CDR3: CAWSVSGQGNTEAFF